The entry that follows covers one T cell receptor beta chain sequence. What it binds is not known. Only in-frame clones appear in the TCRdb table, and some are missing; sequencing was by immunoSEQ multiplex PCR. The table records over 400,000 clones, about 96% of them present only once. The data belong to a study of shared clonotypes between healthy human individuals. Study conclusions and caveats: Limited genetic and exposure-history diversity came from having few donors. Against clonotypes common to all four donors, non-shared ones had lower generation probabilities. For naive CD4 cells, 4% to 5% of clonotypes were shared across a handful of donors. Specimens sampled were limited to blood, with tissue repertoires likely differing.

Trimming left V 11 bases short and J 4 bases short, with 21 bases between. There are 14 residues in the CDR3. CDR1 is MNHEY, CDR2 SMNVEV, per germline (reference sequence). The chain couples TRBV27 to TRBJ2-7; D perhaps matches TRBD1 (5 bases). Specimen: naive CD4+ T cells sorted from blood. Subset: CD45RA+ positively selected. The sequence derives from a woman aged 30 to 39 in good health. The CDR3 region is CACSPAGKGYEQYF. CDR3 DNA: TGTGCCTGCTCGCCGGCAGGGAAGGGGTACGAGCAGTACTTC.